This is a list of T cell receptor beta chains from one sample in a study of T cells in tuberculosis. Measured with immunoSEQ multiplex PCR; TCRdb has only the in-frame clones, and not every one. The sample includes under 25,000 clones, roughly 97% seen only once; the top ten take 6.2%. The sample consisted of PBMCs. All receptors come from a donor under 30 with latent tuberculosis or without tuberculosis infection. Each CDR3 is given with its conserved first and last residue. Fields, in order: D gene, CDR3 length, clone size, V gene, J gene, CDR3 DNA, CDR3 protein. D genes are given only for firm matches. For some rows the clone size is stated as once, few or many, or as a class when expanded; others skip it.

d_gene: TRBD2
len: 16
abundance: once
v_gene: TRBV6-5
j_gene: TRBJ2-1
CDR3nt: TGTGCCAGCAGTTTATTGGCGGGAGGGACTAGGAGTGAGCAGTTCTTC
CDR3aa: CASSLLAGGTRSEQFF

d_gene: .
len: 13
abundance: .
v_gene: TRBV29-1
j_gene: TRBJ1-1
CDR3nt: TGCAGCGGCGCTAGGGACACCTTAAATGAAGCTTTCTTT
CDR3aa: CSGARDTLNEAFF

d_gene: TRBD2
len: 15
abundance: .
v_gene: TRBV5-1
j_gene: TRBJ2-3
CDR3nt: TGCGCCAGCAGGGGGCGTGCGGGAGAGGAAGATACGCAGTATTTT
CDR3aa: CASRGRAGEEDTQYF

d_gene: TRBD1
len: 15
abundance: .
v_gene: TRBV10-1
j_gene: TRBJ2-5
CDR3nt: TGCGCCAGCAGCGAATCTGGACAGGTTCAAGAGACCCAGTACTTC
CDR3aa: CASSESGQVQETQYF

d_gene: TRBD1
len: 16
abundance: .
v_gene: TRBV5-6
j_gene: TRBJ1-3
CDR3nt: TGTGCCAGCACCACACGCCTGACAGGGGGCAAGAACACCATATATTTT
CDR3aa: CASTTRLTGGKNTIYF

d_gene: .
len: 17
abundance: .
v_gene: TRBV19
j_gene: TRBJ1-5
CDR3nt: TGTGCCACATGGGGCGGGGAAGGGACCTATAGCAATCAGCCCCAGCATTTT
CDR3aa: CATWGGEGTYSNQPQHF

d_gene: .
len: 12
abundance: .
v_gene: TRBV19
j_gene: TRBJ1-5
CDR3nt: TGTGCCAGTCGTTTACATAATCAGCCCCAGCATTTT
CDR3aa: CASRLHNQPQHF

d_gene: .
len: 14
abundance: .
v_gene: TRBV12-5
j_gene: TRBJ1-5
CDR3nt: TGTGCTAGTGGGGGCCTGAGTGGTTATCAGCCCCAGCATTTT
CDR3aa: CASGGLSGYQPQHF

d_gene: TRBD2
len: 15
abundance: .
v_gene: TRBV19
j_gene: TRBJ2-1
CDR3nt: TGTGCCAGTAGTATAAGTAGCGGGGGGGCCGTTGAGCAGTTCTTC
CDR3aa: CASSISSGGAVEQFF

d_gene: .
len: 14
abundance: .
v_gene: TRBV6-5
j_gene: TRBJ1-3
CDR3nt: TGTGCCAGCAGTCGGGACATTTCTGGAAACACCATATATTTT
CDR3aa: CASSRDISGNTIYF

d_gene: .
len: 11
abundance: .
v_gene: TRBV7-9
j_gene: TRBJ1-1
CDR3nt: TGTGCCAGCAGAACAGGGACTGAAGCTTTCTTT
CDR3aa: CASRTGTEAFF

d_gene: .
len: 14
abundance: .
v_gene: TRBV19
j_gene: TRBJ1-2
CDR3nt: TGTGCCAGTAGCGGTGGAGGGATCGGCTATGGCTACACCTTC
CDR3aa: CASSGGGIGYGYTF

d_gene: .
len: 13
abundance: .
v_gene: TRBV5-6
j_gene: TRBJ1-1
CDR3nt: TGTGCCAGCAGCCCGGGGGGGTCCGCTGAAGCTTTCTTT
CDR3aa: CASSPGGSAEAFF

d_gene: TRBD2
len: 15
abundance: once
v_gene: TRBV27
j_gene: TRBJ2-1
CDR3nt: TGTGCCAGCAGCCCAATAGCGGGAGTCTACAATGAGCAGTTCTTC
CDR3aa: CASSPIAGVYNEQFF

d_gene: TRBD2
len: 15
abundance: .
v_gene: TRBV19
j_gene: TRBJ2-3
CDR3nt: TGTGCCAGTAGTACAGATCTAGCGGGGGGGGATACGCAGTATTTT
CDR3aa: CASSTDLAGGDTQYF

d_gene: TRBD1
len: 15
abundance: .
v_gene: TRBV9
j_gene: TRBJ1-1
CDR3nt: TGTGCCAGCAGCATCCGGACAGGGCGTGGCACTGAAGCTTTCTTT
CDR3aa: CASSIRTGRGTEAFF

d_gene: .
len: 16
abundance: .
v_gene: TRBV9
j_gene: TRBJ2-3
CDR3nt: TGTGCCAGCAGCGTAGCCCCCGGCGGAAACACAGATACGCAGTATTTT
CDR3aa: CASSVAPGGNTDTQYF

d_gene: .
len: 14
abundance: .
v_gene: TRBV14
j_gene: TRBJ1-2
CDR3nt: TGTGCCAGCAGCCAAGATCGGGGTCGGATTGGCTACACCTTC
CDR3aa: CASSQDRGRIGYTF

d_gene: TRBD1
len: 14
abundance: .
v_gene: TRBV6-4
j_gene: TRBJ2-3
CDR3nt: TGTGCCAGCAGCGACAGGGGGCCCCCAGATACGCAGTATTTT
CDR3aa: CASSDRGPPDTQYF

d_gene: TRBD2
len: 16
abundance: .
v_gene: TRBV10-1
j_gene: TRBJ2-1
CDR3nt: TGCGCCAGCAGTGAGGGTAGCGGGGGCTTTTACAATGAGCAGTTCTTC
CDR3aa: CASSEGSGGFYNEQFF